This T cell receptor beta chain was sequenced during a study of blood T cell repertoires in COVID-19 (dated by TCRdb to between 2020 and 2021). Notes on the research overall: Collaborator samples came from the United States, Italy and Spain and covered acute and convalescent phases of COVID-19. The prospective study material was composed of cDNA or gDNA derived from T cells, B-cell-depleted T cells, or PBMCs. Subjects who had been exposed to COVID-19, were actively infected with it, or had recovered from it provided the deeply sampled blood TCRbeta repertoires that made up the dataset. The repertoires were made available in a free public database intended to serve as a resource for research on the immune response to SARS-CoV-2. The samples were drawn from two sources: the first 160 participants of the ongoing ImmuneRACE study, and 950 to 1,500 subjects contributed by 6 global collaborators. A de-identified subject ID, COVID-19 status, age in years and sex were almost always included in the sample metadata. Where available, HLA class I and class II types were obtained from metadata supplied by the sample provider rather than from assay-based typing. Study-level results and caveats: Clinical and demographic metadata were provided uncurated, with the amount varying by source and participant.

V is pruned by 2 bases and J by 4 bases, leaving 3 bases of the junction without a gene match. From the cysteine up to the phenylalanine, the CDR3 has a length of 15 residues. Only the CDR3 DNA stays, 45 bases, in frame from base 1. CDR1 and CDR2 are read off the germline V gene as LGHNA and YSLEER. Enrolling through a virtual design, the prospective study's participants ranged in age from about 18 to 89 years and lived across roughly 23 United States geographic areas. To assign participants to cohorts, the prospective study relied on clinical history that participants themselves reported in a screening survey and a study questionnaire. Recovered participants in ImmuneRACE Cohort 3 were defined as having two consecutive negative NP/OP PCR tests, clearance from a healthcare professional, or resolution of symptoms. In the prospective study, mobile phlebotomists collected whole blood, serum and a nasopharyngeal or oropharyngeal swab from each participant. Prospective study participants could optionally give additional blood draws and questionnaires over an approximately two-month period. Before DNA extraction, prospective study blood samples were shipped either frozen or at room temperature.

TCRbeta CDR3 regions were amplified from genomic DNA using the immunoSEQ Assay, a bias-controlled multiplex PCR. From the authors' description of their analysis: Within the assay, amplification of reference gene primers was used to estimate how many nucleated cells each sample contained. To quantify the absolute abundance of each unique TCRbeta CDR3 rearrangement, sequence reads were collapsed and filtered. Productive Simpson clonality was computed per sample as the square root of Simpson's diversity index over productive rearrangements. TCRdb took over this immuneACCESS table, retaining in-frame rearrangements with V and J assigned. Such tables are incomplete; in checked studies, under half of the missing clones stem from an unresolved V gene, and the remainder is unexplained. That table supplies the V and J calls and clone size; D and trimming were determined from the DNA. Here the sample has fewer than 400,000 clones; 80% to 90% occur a single time. Of the sample, around 2.1% falls within the top ten clones.

Worth noting for this clone: The antigen this receptor binds is unknown. No base qualities exist here, and no much larger clone lies one base off it.

Sequencing used PBMCs or T cells enriched from blood (not recorded which). The V and J segments used are TRBV4-3 and TRBJ1-2, with TRBD1 matching 11 junction bases. The sequence came from a young man who had recovered from COVID-19. The DNA sequence is as follows: TGCGCCAGCAGCCAACCGGGGACAGGGGGCTATGGCTACACCTTC. This translates into CASSQPGTGGYGYTF.